Listed below are T cell receptor beta chains from one sample, sequenced in a study of cytomegalovirus exposure and HLA in healthy donors. Measured with immunoSEQ multiplex PCR; TCRdb has only the in-frame clones, and not every one. This sample has more than 200,000 clones, with almost 80% found just once. The specimen was PBMCs. These TCRs come from a male donor in good health and CMV-seronegative. CDR3s include the opening cysteine and the closing phenylalanine or tryptophan. Fields, in order: CDR3 length, D gene, V gene, J gene, clone size, CDR3 protein, CDR3 DNA. D genes are given only for firm matches. Rows give clone size only sometimes, using once, few, many, or a class for an expanded clone.

>15|-|TRBV11-2|TRBJ1-1|-
CASSFPQGGNTEAFF
TGTGCCAGCAGCTTCCCCCAGGGAGGTAACACTGAAGCTTTCTTT
>16|TRBD1|TRBV28|TRBJ2-7|-
CASTFRPGTGVYEQYF
TGTGCCAGCACTTTCCGGCCCGGGACAGGAGTCTACGAGCAGTACTTC
>14|-|TRBV7-2|TRBJ1-6|once
CASSLGHANSPLHF
TGTGCCAGCAGCTTAGGACATGCTAATTCACCCCTCCACTTT
>12|TRBD1|TRBV11-2|TRBJ2-7|-
CASSLLGTGAYF
TGTGCCAGCAGCTTATTGGGGACAGGGGCATACTTC
>12|-|TRBV7-3|TRBJ2-1|-
CASSHGGGEQFF
TGTGCCAGCAGCCACGGTGGCGGGGAGCAGTTCTTC
>18|TRBD2|TRBV5-1|TRBJ2-2|-
CASSLRGTSGMNAGELFF
TGCGCCAGCAGCCTCCGGGGGACTAGCGGGATGAACGCCGGGGAGCTGTTTTTT
>17|TRBD2|TRBV7-9|TRBJ2-1|-
CASSLPGTSGARGEQFF
TGTGCCAGCAGCTTACCCGGGACTAGCGGGGCTCGCGGTGAGCAGTTCTTC
>13|-|TRBV29-1|TRBJ1-2|-
CSATVGGNYGYTF
TGCAGCGCCACGGTGGGGGGGAACTATGGCTACACCTTC
>11|-|TRBV20-1|TRBJ2-7|-
CSARDPPLEYF
TGCAGTGCTAGAGATCCCCCACTGGAGTACTTC
>15|TRBD2|TRBV9|TRBJ2-5|-
CASSVAGGPGGTQYF
TGTGCCAGCAGCGTGGCGGGAGGTCCGGGGGGGACCCAGTACTTC
>13|TRBD2|TRBV28|TRBJ2-5|-
CASRRGGTETQYF
TGTGCCAGCCGTCGGGGGGGCACGGAGACCCAGTACTTC